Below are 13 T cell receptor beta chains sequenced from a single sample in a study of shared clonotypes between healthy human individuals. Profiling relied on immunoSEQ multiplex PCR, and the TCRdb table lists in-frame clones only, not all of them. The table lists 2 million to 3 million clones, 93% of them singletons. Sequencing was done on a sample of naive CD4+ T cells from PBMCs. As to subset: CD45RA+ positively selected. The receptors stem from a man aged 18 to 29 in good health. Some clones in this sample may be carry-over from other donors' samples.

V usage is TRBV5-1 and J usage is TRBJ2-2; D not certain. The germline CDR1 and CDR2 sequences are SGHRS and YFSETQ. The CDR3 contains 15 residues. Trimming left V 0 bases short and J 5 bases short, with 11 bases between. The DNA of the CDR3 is TGCGCCAGCAGCTTGGAGGTTACTGGGACCGGGGAGCTGTTTTTT. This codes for CASSLEVTGTGELFF.

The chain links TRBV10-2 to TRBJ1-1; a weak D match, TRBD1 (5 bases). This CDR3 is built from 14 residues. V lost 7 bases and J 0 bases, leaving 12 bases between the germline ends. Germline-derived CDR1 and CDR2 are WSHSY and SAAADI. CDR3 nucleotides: TGCGCCAGCACCAGACAGAGACTGAACACTGAAGCTTTCTTT. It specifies CASTRQRLNTEAFF.

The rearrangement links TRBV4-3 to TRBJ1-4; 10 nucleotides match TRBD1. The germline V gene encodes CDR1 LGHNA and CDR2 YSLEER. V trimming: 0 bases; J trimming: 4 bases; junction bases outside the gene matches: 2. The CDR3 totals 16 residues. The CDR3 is CASSQDGTGVNEKLFF. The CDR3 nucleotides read TGCGCCAGCAGCCAAGACGGGACAGGGGTTAATGAAAAACTGTTTTTT.

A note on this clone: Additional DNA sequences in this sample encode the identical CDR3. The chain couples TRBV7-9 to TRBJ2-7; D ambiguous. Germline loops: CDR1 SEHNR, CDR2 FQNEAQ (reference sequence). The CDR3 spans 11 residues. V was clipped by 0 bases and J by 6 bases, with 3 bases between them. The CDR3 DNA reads TGTGCCAGCAGCTTAGCTCTCGAGCAGTACTTC. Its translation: CASSLALEQYF. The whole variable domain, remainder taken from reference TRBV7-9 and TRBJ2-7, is DTGVSQNPRHKITKRGQNVTFRCDPISEHNRLYWYRQTLGQGPEFLTYFQNEAQLEKSRLLSDRFSAERPKGSFSTLEIQRTEQGDSAMYLCASSLALEQYFGPGTRLTVT.

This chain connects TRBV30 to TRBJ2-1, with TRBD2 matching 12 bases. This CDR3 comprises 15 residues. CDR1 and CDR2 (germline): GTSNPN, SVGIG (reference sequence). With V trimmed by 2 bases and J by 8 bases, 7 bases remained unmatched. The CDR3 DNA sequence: TGTGCCTGGAGTCGAGGACTAGCGGGACTCGATGAGCAGTTCTTC. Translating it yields CAWSRGLAGLDEQFF.

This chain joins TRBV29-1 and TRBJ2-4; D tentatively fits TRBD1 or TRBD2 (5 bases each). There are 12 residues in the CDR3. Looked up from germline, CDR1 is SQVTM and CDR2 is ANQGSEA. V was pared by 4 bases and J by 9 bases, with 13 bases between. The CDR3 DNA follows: TGCAGCGTTGCTGCCAGGGAGAGCATTCAGTACTTC. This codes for CSVAARESIQYF.

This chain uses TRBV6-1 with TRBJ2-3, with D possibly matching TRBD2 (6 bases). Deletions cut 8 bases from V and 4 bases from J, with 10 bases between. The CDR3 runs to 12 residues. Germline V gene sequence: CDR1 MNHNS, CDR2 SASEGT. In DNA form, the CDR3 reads TGTGCCAGCGAGGGACTCTCAGATACGCAGTATTTT. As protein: CASEGLSDTQYF.

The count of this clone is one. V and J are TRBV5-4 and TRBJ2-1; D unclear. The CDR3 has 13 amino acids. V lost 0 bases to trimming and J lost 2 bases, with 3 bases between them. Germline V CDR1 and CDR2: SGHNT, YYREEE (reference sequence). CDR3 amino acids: CASSLDPYNEQFF. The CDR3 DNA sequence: TGTGCCAGCAGCTTGGATCCCTACAATGAGCAGTTCTTC. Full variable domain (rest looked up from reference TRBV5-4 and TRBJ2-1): ETGVTQSPTHLIKTRGQQVTLRCSSQSGHNTVSWYQQALGQGPQFIFQYYREEENGRGNFPPRFSGLQFPNYSSELNVNALELDDSALYLCASSLDPYNEQFFGPGTRLTVL.

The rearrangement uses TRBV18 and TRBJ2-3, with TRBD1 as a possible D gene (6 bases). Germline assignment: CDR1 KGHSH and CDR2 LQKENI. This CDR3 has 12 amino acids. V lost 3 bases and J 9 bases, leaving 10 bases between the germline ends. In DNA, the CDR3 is TGTGCCAGCTCACCGGACAGCTTGACGCAGTATTTT. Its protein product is CASSPDSLTQYF.

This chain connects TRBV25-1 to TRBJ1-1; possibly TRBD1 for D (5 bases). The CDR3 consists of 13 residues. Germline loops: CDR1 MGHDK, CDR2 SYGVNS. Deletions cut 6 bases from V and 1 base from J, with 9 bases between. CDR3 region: CASSLRENTEAFF. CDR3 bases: TGTGCCAGCAGCCTCAGGGAGAACACTGAAGCTTTCTTT.

CDR3 amino acids: CASSPGAGPTDTQYF. DNA for the CDR3: TGTGCCAGCTCACCAGGCGCAGGACCCACAGATACGCAGTATTTT. The chain employs TRBV18 and TRBJ2-3; D is uncertain. Germline CDR1 KGHSH, CDR2 LQKENI. Trimming shortened V by 2 bases and J by 2 bases, and 11 bases separated the two germline ends. The CDR3 loop spans 15 amino acids.

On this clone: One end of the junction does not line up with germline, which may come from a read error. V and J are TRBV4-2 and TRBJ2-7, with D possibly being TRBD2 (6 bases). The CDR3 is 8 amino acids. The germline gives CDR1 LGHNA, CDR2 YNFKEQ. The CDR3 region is CASSPGDF. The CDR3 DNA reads TGTGCCAGCAGCCCGGGGGACTTC.

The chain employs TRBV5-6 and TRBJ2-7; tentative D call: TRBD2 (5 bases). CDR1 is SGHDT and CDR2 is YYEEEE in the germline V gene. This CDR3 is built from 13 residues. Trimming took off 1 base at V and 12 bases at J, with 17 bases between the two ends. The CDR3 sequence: CASSLRGSSGRYF. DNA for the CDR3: TGTGCCAGCAGCTTGCGTGGTAGTTCTGGGAGGTACTTC.